This T cell receptor beta chain was recorded in a study of T-cell reconstitution after alpha-beta-depleted transplantation in children. CDR1 is DFQATT and CDR2 is SNEGSKA in the germline V gene (reference sequence). The CDR3 runs to 16 residues. Trimming took 6 bases from V and 6 from J; bases not matched to a gene: 10. Unique molecular identifiers were used in preparing the TCRbeta library. TCRdb passed the PCR reads through MiXCR, listing each CDR3 protein once. The sample has about 640,000 distinct CDR3 sequences, roughly 17% seen once. The TCR originated in a human donor who donated a stem cell graft to a child with acute myeloid leukemia. This specimen was PBMCs from the stem cell graft donor, taken from the stem cell graft. This chain uses TRBV20-1 with TRBJ2-1, with TRBD2 matching over 14 bases. CDR3 nucleotide sequence: TGCAGTGCCCCGATCCGGACTAGCGGGGGGCCCAATGAGCAGTTCTTC. As protein: CSAPIRTSGGPNEQFF.